One sample yielded the 3 T cell receptor beta chains listed below, sequenced in a study of vaccination and CD4 T cells after COVID-19. Researchers used the Oncomine TCR Beta short-read assay to sequence DNA from cultured CD4+ T cells. MiXCR, run by TCRdb on the PCR reads, gives a single entry per CDR3 protein. In the table there are more than 12,000 distinct CDR3 sequences, 78% of which are singletons. The sample's treatment: approximately 11-day PBMC culture with coronavirus spike peptide pools or control peptides (ViraFEST assay). Their cognate antigens are unknown. The sample in question was CD4+ T cells from blood, cultured in vitro, obtained after SARS-CoV-2 vaccination. The receptors were gathered from a human donor who received a COVID-19 vaccine.

The table lists this clonotype with a count of one. The V gene is TRBV6-1, the J gene TRBJ1-6; the D is unclear. The CDR3 has 13 residues. Germline lookup yields CDR1 MNHNS and CDR2 SASEGT. Trimming left V 7 bases short and J 5 bases short, with 9 bases between. The CDR3 loop is CASIERDNSPLHF. In nucleotides, the CDR3 is TGTGCCAGCATCGAAAGGGATAATTCACCCCTCCACTTT.

This rearrangement joins TRBV7-8 to TRBJ2-3; TRBD1 matches 9 bases. The CDR3 spans 16 residues. V was clipped by 3 bases and J by 3 bases; unmatched bases: 7. CDR1 SGHVS and CDR2 FQNEAQ come from the germline V gene. DNA for the CDR3: TGTGCCAGCAGCTTTGTACAGGGGGCGTCGACAGATACGCAGTATTTT. It specifies CASSFVQGASTDTQYF.

The V gene is TRBV12-3 or TRBV12-4, the J gene TRBJ1-3, with a possible D match to TRBD1 (5 bases). V was cut by 6 bases and J by 0 bases, with 18 bases left in between. The CDR3 spans 17 residues. The CDR3 reads CASSRGGGTASGNTIYF. CDR3 nucleotide sequence: TGTGCCAGCAGCCGCGGGGGAGGCACGGCCTCTGGAAACACCATATATTTT.